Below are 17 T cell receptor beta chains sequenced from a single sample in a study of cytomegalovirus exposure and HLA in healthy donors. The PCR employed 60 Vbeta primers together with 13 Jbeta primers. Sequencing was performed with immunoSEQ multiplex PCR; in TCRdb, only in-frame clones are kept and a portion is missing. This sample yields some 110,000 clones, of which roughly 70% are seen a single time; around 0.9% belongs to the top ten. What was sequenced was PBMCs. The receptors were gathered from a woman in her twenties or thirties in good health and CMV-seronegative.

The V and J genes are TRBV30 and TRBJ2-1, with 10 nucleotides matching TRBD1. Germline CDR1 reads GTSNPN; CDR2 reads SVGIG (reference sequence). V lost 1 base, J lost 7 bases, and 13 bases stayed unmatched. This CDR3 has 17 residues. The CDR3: CAWSARYGTGVRNEQFF. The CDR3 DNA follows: TGTGCCTGGAGTGCGAGGTACGGGACAGGGGTTAGGAATGAGCAGTTCTTC.

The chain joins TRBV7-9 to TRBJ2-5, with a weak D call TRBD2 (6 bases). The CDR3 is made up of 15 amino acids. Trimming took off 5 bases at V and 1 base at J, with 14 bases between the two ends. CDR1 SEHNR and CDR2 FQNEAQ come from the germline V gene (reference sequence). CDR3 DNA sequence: TGTGCCAGCAGCCTGGGAGGACTATCCCAAGAGACCCAGTACTTC. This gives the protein CASSLGGLSQETQYF.

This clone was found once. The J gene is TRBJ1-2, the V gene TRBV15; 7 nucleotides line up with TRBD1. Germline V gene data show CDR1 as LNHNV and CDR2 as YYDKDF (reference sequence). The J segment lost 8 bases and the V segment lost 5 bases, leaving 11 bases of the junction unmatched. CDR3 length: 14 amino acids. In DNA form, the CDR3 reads TGTGCCACCAGCGGGCAGACAGGGTTGCACGGCTACACCTTC. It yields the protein CATSGQTGLHGYTF.

DNA for the CDR3: TGTGCCATCAGTGCCATCGGGGGGGGAGGGGGCGCAGGCACTGAAGCTTTCTTT. This sequence encodes CAISAIGGGGGAGTEAFF. The chain links TRBV10-3 to TRBJ1-1; 7 positions match TRBD1. The germline V gene has CDR1 ENHRY and CDR2 SYGVKD. The CDR3 spans 18 residues. After removal of 4 bases from V and 4 bases from J, the junction contained 18 bases not matched to a gene.

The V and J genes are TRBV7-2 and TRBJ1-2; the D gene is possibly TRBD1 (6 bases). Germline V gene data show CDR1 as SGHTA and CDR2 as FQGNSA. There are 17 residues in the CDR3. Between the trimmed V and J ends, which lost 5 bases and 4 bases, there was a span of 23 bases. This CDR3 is CASSPPYGLADSYGYTF. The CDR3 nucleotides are TGTGCCAGCAGCCCCCCGTATGGATTGGCGGACAGCTATGGCTACACCTTC.

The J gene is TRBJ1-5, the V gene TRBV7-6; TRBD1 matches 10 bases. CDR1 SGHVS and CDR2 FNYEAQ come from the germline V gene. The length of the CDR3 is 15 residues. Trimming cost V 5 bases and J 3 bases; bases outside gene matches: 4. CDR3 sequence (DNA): TGTGCCAGCAGCCTAGGGACAGGGGACAATCAGCCCCAGCATTTT. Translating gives CASSLGTGDNQPQHF. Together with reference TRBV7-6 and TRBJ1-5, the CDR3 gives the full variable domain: GAGVSQSPRYKVTKRGQDVALRCDPISGHVSLYWYRQALGQGPEFLTYFNYEAQQDKSGLPNDRFSAERPEGSISTLTIQRTEQRDSAMYRCASSLGTGDNQPQHFGDGTRLSIL.

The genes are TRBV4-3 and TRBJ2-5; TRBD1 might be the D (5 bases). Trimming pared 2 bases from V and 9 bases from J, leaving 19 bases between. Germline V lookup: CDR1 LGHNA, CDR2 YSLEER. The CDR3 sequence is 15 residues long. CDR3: CASSQSLQGNLAQYF. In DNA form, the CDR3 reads TGCGCCAGCAGCCAATCCCTCCAGGGAAATTTGGCCCAGTACTTC.

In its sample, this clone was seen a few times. The CDR3 bases are TGTGCCAGCAGTCCGTACAGGGTTGACACTGAAGCTTTCTTT. Residues: CASSPYRVDTEAFF. The J gene is TRBJ1-1, the V gene TRBV27; perhaps TRBD1 as D (6 bases). Trimming shortened V by 5 bases and J by 3 bases, and 13 bases separated the two germline ends. Germline V CDR1 and CDR2: MNHEY, SMNVEV (reference sequence). This CDR3 has 14 amino acids.

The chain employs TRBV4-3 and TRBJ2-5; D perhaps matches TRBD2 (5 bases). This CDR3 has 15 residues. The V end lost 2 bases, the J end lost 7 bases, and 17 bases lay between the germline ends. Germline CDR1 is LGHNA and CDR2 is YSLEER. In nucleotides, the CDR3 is TGCGCCAGCAGCCAATCTCCGTCCGCGGGCACGACCCAGTACTTC. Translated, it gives CASSQSPSAGTTQYF.

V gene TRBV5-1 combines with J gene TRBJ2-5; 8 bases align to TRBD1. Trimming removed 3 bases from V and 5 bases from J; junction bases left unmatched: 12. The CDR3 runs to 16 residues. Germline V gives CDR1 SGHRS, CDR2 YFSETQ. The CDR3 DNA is TGCGCCAGCAGCTGGGCCGGGACAGGATACTACGAGACCCAGTACTTC. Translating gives CASSWAGTGYYETQYF. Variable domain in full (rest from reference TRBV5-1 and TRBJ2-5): KAGVTQTPRYLIKTRGQQVTLSCSPISGHRSVSWYQQTPGQGLQFLFEYFSETQRNKGNFPGRFSGRQFSNSRSEMNVSTLELGDSALYLCASSWAGTGYYETQYFGPGTRLLVL.

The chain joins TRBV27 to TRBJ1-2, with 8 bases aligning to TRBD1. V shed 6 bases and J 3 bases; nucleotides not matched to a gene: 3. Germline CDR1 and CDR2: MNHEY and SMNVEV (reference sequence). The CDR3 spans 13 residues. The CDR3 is CASSEGQDYGYTF. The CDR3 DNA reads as TGTGCCAGCAGCGAGGGACAGGACTATGGCTACACCTTC.

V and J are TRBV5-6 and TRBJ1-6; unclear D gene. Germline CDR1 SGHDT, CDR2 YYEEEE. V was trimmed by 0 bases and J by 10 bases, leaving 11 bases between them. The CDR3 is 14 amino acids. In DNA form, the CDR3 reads TGTGCCAGCAGCTTGGATCGGGTTTTGTCACCCCTCCACTTT. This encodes CASSLDRVLSPLHF.

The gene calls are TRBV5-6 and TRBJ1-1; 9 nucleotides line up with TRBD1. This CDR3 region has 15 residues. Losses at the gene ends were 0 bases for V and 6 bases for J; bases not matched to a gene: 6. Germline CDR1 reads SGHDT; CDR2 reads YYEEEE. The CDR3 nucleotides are TGTGCCAGCAGCTTGGTAGGACAGGGGATGGCTGAAGCTTTCTTT. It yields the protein CASSLVGQGMAEAFF.

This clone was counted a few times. The CDR3 DNA sequence: TGTGCCAGTAGTATAGATCCAGCGGGGGGGAAAGGCGATGAGCAGTTCTTC. Protein: CASSIDPAGGKGDEQFF. This chain joins TRBV19 and TRBJ2-1; 10 nucleotides match TRBD2. The junction had 10 bases not matched to a gene; V was cut back by 0 bases and J by 8 bases. The CDR3 sequence is 17 residues long. In germline, CDR1 is LNHDA, CDR2 SQIVND (reference sequence). The whole variable domain, remainder taken from reference TRBV19 and TRBJ2-1, is DGGITQSPKYLFRKEGQNVTLSCEQNLNHDAMYWYRQDPGQGLRLIYYSQIVNDFQKGDIAEGYSVSREKKESFPLTVTSAQKNPTAFYLCASSIDPAGGKGDEQFFGPGTRLTVL.

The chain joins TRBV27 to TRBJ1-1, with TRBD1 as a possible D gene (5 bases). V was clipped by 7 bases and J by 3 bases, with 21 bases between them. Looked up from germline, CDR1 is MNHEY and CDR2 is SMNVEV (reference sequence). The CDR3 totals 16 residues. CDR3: CASTPFRGDGDTEAFF. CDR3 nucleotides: TGTGCCAGCACGCCATTTCGGGGGGATGGGGACACTGAAGCTTTCTTT.

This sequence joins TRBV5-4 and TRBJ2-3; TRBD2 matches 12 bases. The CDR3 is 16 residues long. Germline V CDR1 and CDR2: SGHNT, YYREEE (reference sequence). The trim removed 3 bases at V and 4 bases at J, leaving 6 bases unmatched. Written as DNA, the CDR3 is TGTGCCAGCAGCTCAAAACTAGCGGGGGGCCCAGATACGCAGTATTTT. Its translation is CASSSKLAGGPDTQYF.

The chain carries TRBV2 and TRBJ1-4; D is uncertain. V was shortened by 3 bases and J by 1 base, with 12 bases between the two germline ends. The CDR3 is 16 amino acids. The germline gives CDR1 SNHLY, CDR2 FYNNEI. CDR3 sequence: CASSDLNSGTNEKLFF. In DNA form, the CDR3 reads TGTGCCAGCAGTGACCTCAACAGCGGAACTAATGAAAAACTGTTTTTT.